This T cell receptor beta chain was sequenced for a study of blood T cells in healthy people across ages. Study-wide points: Naive CD4+ cell counts and diversity both ran higher in long-lived than in aged donors.

Through a sample-barcoded 5' primer and a J-beta primer mix, a second PCR was run for 7 to 11 cycles. TCRdb reanalysed the 5' RACE reads using MiXCR and keeps one entry per CDR3 protein. The sample carries just over 1 million distinct CDR3 sequences, 40% to 50% recorded once. This clonotype occurred a few times. The antigen is undetermined. Healthy Caucasian individuals from Russia aged roughly 6 to 95 served as donors. Per sample, no less than 5.5 micrograms of total RNA were extracted. The CDR3 runs 13 residues. The junction had 1 base not matched to a gene; V was cut back by 1 base and J by 5 bases. Germline loops: CDR1 KGHSH, CDR2 LQKENI.

The chain couples TRBV18 to TRBJ2-5; 7 bases are shared with TRBD1. The clonotype originates from a woman in her fifties or sixties in good health. The specimen sequenced was blood. The CDR3 nucleotides are TGTGCCAGCTCACCACGCAGGGGGGAGACCCAGTACTTC. Protein product: CASSPRRGETQYF. Full variable domain (missing parts from reference TRBV18 and TRBJ2-5): NAGVMQNPRHLVRRRGQEARLRCSPMKGHSHVYWYRQLPEEGLKFMVYLQKENIIDESGMPKERFSAEFPKEGPSILRIQQVVRGDSAAYFCASSPRRGETQYFGPGTRLLVL.